This TCR beta chain was obtained from a study of CD4 T cells in relation to SARS-CoV-2 and coronaviruses. Regarding the study as a whole: Compared with monoreactive clones, crossreactive clones showed significantly weaker SARS-CoV-2 expansion. The cross-reactivity analysis covered only spike protein, not other viral proteins.

This CDR3 is built from 14 residues. Germline V CDR1 and CDR2: MNHNS, SASEGT. V was trimmed by 0 bases and J by 0 bases, leaving 5 bases between them. Note on this clone: Its target is unknown.

The table came from immunoSEQ multiplex PCR; TCRdb's copy has only in-frame clones and leaves some out. The repertoire has about 37,000 clones, approximately 77% of them found once; the top ten carry more than 3.5%. Naive and memory CD4+ T cells came from enriched cryopreserved PBMCs. For 10 days, about 9.9 x 10^4 sorted CD4+ cells grew with T cell-depleted PBMCs and CEF. This clonotype originated in an adult with COVID-19. Source material: naive CD4+ T cells from PBMCs, cultured in vitro. Subset given: naive CD4+ T cells isolated by negative enrichment. The chain couples TRBV6-1 to TRBJ1-2; D gene ambiguous. The chain's CDR3 is CASSEAFSNYGYTF. The DNA of the CDR3 is TGTGCCAGCAGTGAAGCTTTCTCTAACTATGGCTACACCTTC.